This T cell receptor beta chain was captured in a study of neurological immune-mediated disorders. A 10-nucleotide random UMI tagged transcripts in template-switch 5'RACE cDNA synthesis. TCRdb re-derived calls from the 5' RACE reads in MiXCR, one entry per CDR3 protein. This sample carries 15,000 to 20,000 distinct CDR3 sequences, approximately 14% of them seen once, and the ten largest clones take 7.8%. Whole-study results and caveats: No CDR3 amino acid sequences were shared by expanded clones across subjects, suggesting private repertoires in all groups. The greatest degree of TCR clonal expansion was observed in HTLV-1-associated myelopathy, with the lowest in multiple sclerosis, below that of healthy controls.

CDR3 size: 15 residues. The germline V gene encodes CDR1 MGHRA and CDR2 YSYEKL. In the case of this clonotype: The antigen is undetermined. Compared with germline, one end of the junction differs, possibly owing to a read error.

Each sorted-subset library came from fewer than 1.1 million CD4+ or CD8+ T cells. The sequencing sample was made of CD4+ T cells from blood. The rearrangement links TRBV4-1 to TRBJ1-1; possible D gene TRBD1, 6 bases. The TCR originated in a woman in her sixties or seventies with HTLV-1-associated myelopathy (HAM/TSP). The CDR3 here is CASSQVGTRNTEAFF. As DNA, the CDR3 is TGCGCCAGCAGTCAAGTGGGGACACGGAACACTGAAGCTTTCTTT.